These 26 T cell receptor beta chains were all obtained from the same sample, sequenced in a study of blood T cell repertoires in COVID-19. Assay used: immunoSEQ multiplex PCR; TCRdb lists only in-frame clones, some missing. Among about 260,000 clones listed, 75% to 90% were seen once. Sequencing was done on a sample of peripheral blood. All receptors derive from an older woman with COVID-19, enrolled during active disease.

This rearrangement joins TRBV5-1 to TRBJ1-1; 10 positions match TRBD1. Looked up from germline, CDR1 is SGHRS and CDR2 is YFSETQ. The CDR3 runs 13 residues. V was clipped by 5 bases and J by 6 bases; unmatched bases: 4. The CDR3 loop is CASSWDRGSEAFF. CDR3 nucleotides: TGCGCCAGCAGTTGGGACAGGGGATCTGAAGCTTTCTTT.

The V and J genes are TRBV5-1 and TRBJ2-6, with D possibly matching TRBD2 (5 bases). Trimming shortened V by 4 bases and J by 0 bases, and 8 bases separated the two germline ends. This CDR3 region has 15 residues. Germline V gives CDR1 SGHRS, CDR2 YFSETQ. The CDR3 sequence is CASSPGNSGANVLTF. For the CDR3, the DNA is TGCGCCAGCAGCCCGGGAAACTCTGGGGCCAACGTCCTGACTTTC.

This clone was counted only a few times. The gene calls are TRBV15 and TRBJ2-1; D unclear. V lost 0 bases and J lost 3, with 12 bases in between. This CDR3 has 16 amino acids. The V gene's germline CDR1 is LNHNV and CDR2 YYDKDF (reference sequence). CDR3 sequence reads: CATSRDRSLVYNEQFF. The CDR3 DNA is TGTGCCACCAGCAGAGATAGAAGTTTGGTCTACAATGAGCAGTTCTTC.

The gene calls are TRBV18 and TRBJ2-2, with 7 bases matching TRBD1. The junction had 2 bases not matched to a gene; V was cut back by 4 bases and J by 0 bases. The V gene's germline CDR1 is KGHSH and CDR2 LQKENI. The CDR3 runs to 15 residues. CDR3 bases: TGTGCCAGCTCACAGGACAGGCCGAACACCGGGGAGCTGTTTTTT. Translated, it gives CASSQDRPNTGELFF.

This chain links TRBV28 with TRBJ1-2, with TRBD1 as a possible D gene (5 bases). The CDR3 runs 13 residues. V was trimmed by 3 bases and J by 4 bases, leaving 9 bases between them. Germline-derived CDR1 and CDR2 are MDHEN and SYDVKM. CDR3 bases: TGTGCCAGCAGTTTCCGACAGTTCTATGGCTACACCTTC. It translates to CASSFRQFYGYTF.

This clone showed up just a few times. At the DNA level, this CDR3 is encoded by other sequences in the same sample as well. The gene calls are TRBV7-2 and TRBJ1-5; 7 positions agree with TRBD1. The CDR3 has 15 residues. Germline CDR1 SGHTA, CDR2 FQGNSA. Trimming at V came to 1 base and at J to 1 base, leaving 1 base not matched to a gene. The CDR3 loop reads CASSLVTGSNQPQHF. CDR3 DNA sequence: TGTGCCAGCAGCTTAGTGACAGGGAGCAATCAGCCCCAGCATTTT.

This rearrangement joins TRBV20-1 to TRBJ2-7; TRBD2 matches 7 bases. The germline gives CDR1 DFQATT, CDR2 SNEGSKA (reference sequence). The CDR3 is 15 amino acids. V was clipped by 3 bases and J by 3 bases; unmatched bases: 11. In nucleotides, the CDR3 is TGCAGTGCTAGTCGGTTCCTAGCGGACTTCTACGAGCAGTACTTC. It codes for CSASRFLADFYEQYF.

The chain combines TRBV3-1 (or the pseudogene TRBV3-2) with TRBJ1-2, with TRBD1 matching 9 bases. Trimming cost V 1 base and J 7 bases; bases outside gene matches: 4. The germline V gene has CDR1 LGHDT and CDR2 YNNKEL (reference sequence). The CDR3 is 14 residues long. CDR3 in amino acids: CASSQGQGDCGYTF. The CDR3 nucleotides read TGTGCCAGCAGCCAAGGACAGGGGGATTGTGGCTACACCTTC.

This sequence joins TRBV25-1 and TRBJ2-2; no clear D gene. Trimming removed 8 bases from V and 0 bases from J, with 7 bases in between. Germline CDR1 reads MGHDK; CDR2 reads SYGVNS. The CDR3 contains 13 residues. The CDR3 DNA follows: TGTGCCAGCCAGGTCGCGAACACCGGGGAGCTGTTTTTT. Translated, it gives CASQVANTGELFF.

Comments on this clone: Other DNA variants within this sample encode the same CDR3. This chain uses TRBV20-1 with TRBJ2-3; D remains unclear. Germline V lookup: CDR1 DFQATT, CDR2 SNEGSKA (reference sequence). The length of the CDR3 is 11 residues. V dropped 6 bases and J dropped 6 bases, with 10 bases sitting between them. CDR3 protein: CSAEDTDTQYF. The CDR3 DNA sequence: TGCAGTGCAGAAGACACCGATACGCAGTATTTT.

The DNA for the CDR3 is TGTGCCAGCAGCTTAGGGGTAAAGACAGGTCCTCGGGGCACCGGGGAGCTGTTTTTT. Translating gives CASSLGVKTGPRGTGELFF. This chain uses TRBV7-8 with TRBJ2-2, with D perhaps TRBD1 (6 bases). Germline values: CDR1 SGHVS, CDR2 FQNEAQ. The germline V and J ends were trimmed by 1 base and 4 bases, with 22 bases remaining between them. The CDR3 has 19 residues.

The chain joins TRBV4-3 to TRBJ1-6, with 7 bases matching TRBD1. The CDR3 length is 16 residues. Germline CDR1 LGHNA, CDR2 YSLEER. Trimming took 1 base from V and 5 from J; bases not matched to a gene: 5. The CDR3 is CASSQATDRDNSPLHF. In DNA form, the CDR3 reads TGCGCCAGCAGCCAAGCCACCGACAGGGATAATTCACCCCTCCACTTT.

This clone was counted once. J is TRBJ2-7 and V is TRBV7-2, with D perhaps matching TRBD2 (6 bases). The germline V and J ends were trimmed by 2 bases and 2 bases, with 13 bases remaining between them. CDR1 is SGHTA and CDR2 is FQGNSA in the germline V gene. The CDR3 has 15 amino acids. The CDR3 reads CASSLRAGYTYEQYF. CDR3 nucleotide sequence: TGTGCCAGCAGCTTACGAGCGGGCTATACCTACGAGCAGTACTTC.

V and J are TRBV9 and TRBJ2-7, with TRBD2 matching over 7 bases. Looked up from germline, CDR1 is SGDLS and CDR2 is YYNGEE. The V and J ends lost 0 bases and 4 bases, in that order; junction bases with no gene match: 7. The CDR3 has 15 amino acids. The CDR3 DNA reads TGTGCCAGCAGCGTAGGTAGGACTAGGACTTACGAGCAGTACTTC. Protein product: CASSVGRTRTYEQYF.

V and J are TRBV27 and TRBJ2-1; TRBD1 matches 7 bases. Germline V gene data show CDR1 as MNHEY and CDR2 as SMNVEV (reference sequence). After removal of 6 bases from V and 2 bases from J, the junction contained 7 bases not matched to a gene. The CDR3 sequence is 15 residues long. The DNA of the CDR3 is TGTGCCAGCAGCCCCGGACAGGTACCCTACAATGAGCAGTTCTTC. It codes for CASSPGQVPYNEQFF.

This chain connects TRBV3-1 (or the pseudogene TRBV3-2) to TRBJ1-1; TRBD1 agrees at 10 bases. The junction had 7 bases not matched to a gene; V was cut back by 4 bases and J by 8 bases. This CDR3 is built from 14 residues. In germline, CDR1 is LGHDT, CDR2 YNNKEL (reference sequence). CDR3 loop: CASSRGTGVIEAFF. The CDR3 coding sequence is TGTGCCAGCAGCCGCGGGACAGGGGTCATCGAAGCTTTCTTT.

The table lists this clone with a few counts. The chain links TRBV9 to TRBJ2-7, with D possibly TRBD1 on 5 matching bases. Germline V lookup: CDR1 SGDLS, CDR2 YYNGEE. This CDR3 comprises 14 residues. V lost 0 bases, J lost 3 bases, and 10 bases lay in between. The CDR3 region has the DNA TGTGCCAGCAGCGTAGAGGGGTCAGACTACGAGCAGTACTTC. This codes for CASSVEGSDYEQYF. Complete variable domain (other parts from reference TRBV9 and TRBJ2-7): DSGVTQTPKHLITATGQRVTLRCSPRSGDLSVYWYQQSLDQGLQFLIQYYNGEERAKGNILERFSAQQFPDLHSELNLSSLELGDSALYFCASSVEGSDYEQYFGPGTRLTVT.

DNA of the CDR3: TGTGCCTGGGGAGGAGGCTCAATTCTTGAGCAGTTCTTC. Its translation: CAWGGGSILEQFF. The chain combines TRBV30 with TRBJ2-1, with TRBD2 as a possible D gene (5 bases). Germline CDR1 and CDR2: GTSNPN and SVGIG (reference sequence). The CDR3 length is 13 residues. Trimming stripped 5 bases from V and 9 bases from J, with 17 bases between.

CDR3: CASSYSGRTGRYEQYF. The CDR3 DNA is TGTGCCAGCAGTTACTCGGGGCGGACAGGGAGGTACGAGCAGTACTTC. V gene TRBV6-5 combines with J gene TRBJ2-7; 8 bases are shared with TRBD1. The V segment lost 0 bases and the J segment 4 bases; nucleotides outside the gene matches: 8. The CDR3 has 16 residues. Germline V gene sequence: CDR1 MNHEY, CDR2 SVGAGI.

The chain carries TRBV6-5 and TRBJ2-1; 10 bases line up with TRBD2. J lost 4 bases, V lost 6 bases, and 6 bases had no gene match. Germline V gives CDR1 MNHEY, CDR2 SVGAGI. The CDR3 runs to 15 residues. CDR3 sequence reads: CASSSGLAEYNEQFF. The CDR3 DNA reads TGTGCCAGCAGCTCCGGACTAGCGGAGTACAATGAGCAGTTCTTC.

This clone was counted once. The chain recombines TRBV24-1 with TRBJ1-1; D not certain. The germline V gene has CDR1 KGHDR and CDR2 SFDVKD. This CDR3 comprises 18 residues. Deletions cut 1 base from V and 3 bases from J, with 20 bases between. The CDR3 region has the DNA TGTGCCACCAGTGATTTACCCCCCGCGAAGTTCGGGGACACTGAAGCTTTCTTT. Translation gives CATSDLPPAKFGDTEAFF.

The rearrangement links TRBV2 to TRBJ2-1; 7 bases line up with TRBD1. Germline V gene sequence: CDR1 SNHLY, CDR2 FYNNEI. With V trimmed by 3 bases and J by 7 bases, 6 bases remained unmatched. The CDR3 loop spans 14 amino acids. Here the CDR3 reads CASSDLEQGNEQFF. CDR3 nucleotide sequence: TGTGCCAGCAGTGATCTCGAACAGGGGAATGAGCAGTTCTTC.

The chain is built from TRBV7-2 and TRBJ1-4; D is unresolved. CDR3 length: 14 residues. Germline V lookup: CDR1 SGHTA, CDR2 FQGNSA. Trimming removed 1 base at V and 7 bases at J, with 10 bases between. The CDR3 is CASSLGAVPEKLFF. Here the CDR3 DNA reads TGTGCCAGCAGCTTAGGGGCAGTTCCTGAAAAACTGTTTTTT. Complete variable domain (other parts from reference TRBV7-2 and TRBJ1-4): GAGVSQSPSNKVTEKGKDVELRCDPISGHTALYWYRQSLGQGLEFLIYFQGNSAPDKSGLPSDRFSAERTGGSVSTLTIQRTQQEDSAVYLCASSLGAVPEKLFFGSGTQLSVL.

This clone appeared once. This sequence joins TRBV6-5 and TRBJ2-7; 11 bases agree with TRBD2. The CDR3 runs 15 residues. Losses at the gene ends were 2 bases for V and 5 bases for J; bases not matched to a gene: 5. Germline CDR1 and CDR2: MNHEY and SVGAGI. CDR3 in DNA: TGTGCCAGCAGTTACGAACTAGCGGGAGTCCACGAGCAGTACTTC. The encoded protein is CASSYELAGVHEQYF.

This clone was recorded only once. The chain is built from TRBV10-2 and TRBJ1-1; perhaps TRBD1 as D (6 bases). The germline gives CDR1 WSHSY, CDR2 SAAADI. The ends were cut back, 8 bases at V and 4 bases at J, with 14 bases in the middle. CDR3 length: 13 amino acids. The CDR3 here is CASGGGAGTEAFF. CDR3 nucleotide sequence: TGCGCCAGCGGCGGGGGGGCCGGCACTGAAGCTTTCTTT.

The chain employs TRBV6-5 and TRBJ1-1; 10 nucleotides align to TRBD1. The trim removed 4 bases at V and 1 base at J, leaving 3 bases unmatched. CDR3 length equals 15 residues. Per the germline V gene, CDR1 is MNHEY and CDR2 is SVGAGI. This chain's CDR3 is CASSSRDRGNTEAFF. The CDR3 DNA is TGTGCCAGCAGTTCCCGGGACAGGGGGAACACTGAAGCTTTCTTT.